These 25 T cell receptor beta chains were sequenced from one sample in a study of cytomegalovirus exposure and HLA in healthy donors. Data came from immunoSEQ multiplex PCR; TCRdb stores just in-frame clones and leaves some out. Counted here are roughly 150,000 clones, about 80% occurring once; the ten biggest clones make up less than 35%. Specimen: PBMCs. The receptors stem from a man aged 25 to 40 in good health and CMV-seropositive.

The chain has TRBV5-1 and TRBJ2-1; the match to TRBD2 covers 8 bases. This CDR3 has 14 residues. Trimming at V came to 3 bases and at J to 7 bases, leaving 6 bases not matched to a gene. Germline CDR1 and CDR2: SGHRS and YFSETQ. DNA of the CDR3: TGCGCCAGCAGCTCGGGAGGGATCGGAAATGAGCAGTTCTTC. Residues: CASSSGGIGNEQFF.

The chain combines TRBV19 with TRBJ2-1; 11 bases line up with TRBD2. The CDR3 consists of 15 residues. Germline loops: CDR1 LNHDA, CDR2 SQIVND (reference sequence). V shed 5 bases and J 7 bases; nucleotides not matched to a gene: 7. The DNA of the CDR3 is TGTGCCAGTAGTGTAGCGGGGGGGCCCGCTAATGAGCAGTTCTTC. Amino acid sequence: CASSVAGGPANEQFF.

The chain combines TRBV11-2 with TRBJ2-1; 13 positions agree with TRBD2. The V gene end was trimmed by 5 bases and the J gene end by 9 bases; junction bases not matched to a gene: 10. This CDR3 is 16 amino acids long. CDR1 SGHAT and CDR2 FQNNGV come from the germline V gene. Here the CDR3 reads CASSPRLAGGYGEQFF. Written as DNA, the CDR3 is TGTGCCAGCAGCCCCCGACTAGCGGGGGGTTACGGTGAGCAGTTCTTC.

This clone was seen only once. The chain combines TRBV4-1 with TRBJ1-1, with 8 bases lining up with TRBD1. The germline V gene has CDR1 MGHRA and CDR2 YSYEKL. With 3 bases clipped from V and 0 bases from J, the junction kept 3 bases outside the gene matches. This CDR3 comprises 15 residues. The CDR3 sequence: CASSQPQGVNTEAFF. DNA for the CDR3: TGCGCCAGCAGCCAGCCACAGGGGGTGAACACTGAAGCTTTCTTT.

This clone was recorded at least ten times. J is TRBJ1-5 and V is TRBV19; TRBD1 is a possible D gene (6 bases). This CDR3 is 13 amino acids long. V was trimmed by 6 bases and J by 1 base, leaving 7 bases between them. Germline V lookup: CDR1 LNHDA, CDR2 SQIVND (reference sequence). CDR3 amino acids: CASRGASNQPQHF. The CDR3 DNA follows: TGTGCCAGTAGGGGGGCGAGCAATCAGCCCCAGCATTTT.

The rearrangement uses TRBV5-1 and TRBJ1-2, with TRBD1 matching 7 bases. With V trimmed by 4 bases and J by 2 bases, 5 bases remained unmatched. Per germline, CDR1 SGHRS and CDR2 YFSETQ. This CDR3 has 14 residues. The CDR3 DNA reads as TGCGCCAGCAGCCAAGGGACAGCGAACTATGGCTACACCTTC. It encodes CASSQGTANYGYTF.

CDR3 protein: CASSPRGGAYTGELFF. CDR3 in DNA: TGTGCCAGCAGCCCACGCGGGGGAGCGTACACCGGGGAGCTGTTTTTT. This chain uses TRBV5-4 with TRBJ2-2, with 7 bases lining up with TRBD2. The junction had 9 bases not matched to a gene; V was cut back by 4 bases and J by 3 bases. The CDR3 totals 16 residues. Germline values: CDR1 SGHNT, CDR2 YYREEE (reference sequence).

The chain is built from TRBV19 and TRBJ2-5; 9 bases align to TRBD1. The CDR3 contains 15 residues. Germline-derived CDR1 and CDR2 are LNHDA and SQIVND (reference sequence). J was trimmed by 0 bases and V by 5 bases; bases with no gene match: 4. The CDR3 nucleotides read TGTGCCAGTAGTGCCGACAGGGGGTACCAAGAGACCCAGTACTTC. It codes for CASSADRGYQETQYF.

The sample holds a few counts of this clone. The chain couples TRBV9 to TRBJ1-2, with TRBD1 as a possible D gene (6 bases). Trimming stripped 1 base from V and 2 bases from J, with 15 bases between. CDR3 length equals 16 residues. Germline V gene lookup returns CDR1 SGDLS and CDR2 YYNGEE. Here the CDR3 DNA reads TGTGCCAGCAGCGTAAGCGTGGACAGCCAAAACTATGGCTACACCTTC. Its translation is CASSVSVDSQNYGYTF.

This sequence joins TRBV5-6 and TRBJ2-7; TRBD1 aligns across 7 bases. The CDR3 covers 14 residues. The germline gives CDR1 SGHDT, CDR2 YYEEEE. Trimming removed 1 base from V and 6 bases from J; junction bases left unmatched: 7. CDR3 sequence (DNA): TGTGCCAGCAGCTTGCTAGGGGGCCCCGCCGAGCAGTACTTC. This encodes CASSLLGGPAEQYF.

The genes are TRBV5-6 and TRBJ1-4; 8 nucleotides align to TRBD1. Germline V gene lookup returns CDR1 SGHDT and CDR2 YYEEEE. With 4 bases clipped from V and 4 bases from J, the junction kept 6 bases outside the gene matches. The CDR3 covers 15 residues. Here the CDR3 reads CASSGRQGFNEKLFF. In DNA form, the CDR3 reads TGTGCCAGCAGCGGTAGACAGGGGTTTAATGAAAAACTGTTTTTT.

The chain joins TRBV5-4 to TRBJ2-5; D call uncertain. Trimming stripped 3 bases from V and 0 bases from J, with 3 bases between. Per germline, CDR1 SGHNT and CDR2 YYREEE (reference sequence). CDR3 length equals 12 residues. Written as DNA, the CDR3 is TGTGCCAGCAGCTCGTACCAAGAGACCCAGTACTTC. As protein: CASSSYQETQYF. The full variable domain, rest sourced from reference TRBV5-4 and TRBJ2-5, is ETGVTQSPTHLIKTRGQQVTLRCSSQSGHNTVSWYQQALGQGPQFIFQYYREEENGRGNFPPRFSGLQFPNYSSELNVNALELDDSALYLCASSSYQETQYFGPGTRLLVL.

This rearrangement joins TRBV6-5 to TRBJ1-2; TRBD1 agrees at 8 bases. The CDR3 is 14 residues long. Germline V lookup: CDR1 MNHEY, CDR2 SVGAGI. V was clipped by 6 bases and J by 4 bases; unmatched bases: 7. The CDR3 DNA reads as TGTGCCAGCAGCTCCACGACAGGGGCCTATGGCTACACCTTC. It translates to CASSSTTGAYGYTF.

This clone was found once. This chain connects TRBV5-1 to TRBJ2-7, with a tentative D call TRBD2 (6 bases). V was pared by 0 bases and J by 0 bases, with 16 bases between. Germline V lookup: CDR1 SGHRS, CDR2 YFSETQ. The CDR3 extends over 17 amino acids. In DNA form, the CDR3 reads TGCGCCAGCAGCTTGGCCCTGACTAGTTCGGTCTCCTACGAGCAGTACTTC. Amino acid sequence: CASSLALTSSVSYEQYF.

In DNA form, the CDR3 reads TGTGCCAGCAGTTTATATCTCGGCTACGAGCAGTACTTC. Its protein is CASSLYLGYEQYF. The chain carries TRBV27 and TRBJ2-7; unclear D gene. V shed 1 base and J shed 3 bases, with 7 bases lying between them. Germline assignment: CDR1 MNHEY and CDR2 SMNVEV (reference sequence). The CDR3 contains 13 residues.

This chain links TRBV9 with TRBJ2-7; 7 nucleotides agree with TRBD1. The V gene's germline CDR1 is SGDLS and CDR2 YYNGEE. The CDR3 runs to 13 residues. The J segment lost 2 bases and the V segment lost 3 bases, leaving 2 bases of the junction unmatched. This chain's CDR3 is CASSATGAYEQYF. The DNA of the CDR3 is TGTGCCAGCAGCGCCACAGGGGCCTACGAGCAGTACTTC.

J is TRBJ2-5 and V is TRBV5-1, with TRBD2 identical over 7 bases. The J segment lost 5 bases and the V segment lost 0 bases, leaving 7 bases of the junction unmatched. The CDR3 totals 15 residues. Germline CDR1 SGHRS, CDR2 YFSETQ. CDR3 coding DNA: TGCGCCAGCAGCTTGGAACCGCGGGAGATGGAGACCCAGTACTTC. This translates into CASSLEPREMETQYF.

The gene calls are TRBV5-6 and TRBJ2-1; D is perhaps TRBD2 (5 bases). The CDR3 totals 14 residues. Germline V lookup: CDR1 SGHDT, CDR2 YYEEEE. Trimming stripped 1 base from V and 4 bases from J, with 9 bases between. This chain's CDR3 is CASSLRRPYNEQFF. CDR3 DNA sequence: TGTGCCAGCAGCTTGCGGAGGCCTTACAATGAGCAGTTCTTC.

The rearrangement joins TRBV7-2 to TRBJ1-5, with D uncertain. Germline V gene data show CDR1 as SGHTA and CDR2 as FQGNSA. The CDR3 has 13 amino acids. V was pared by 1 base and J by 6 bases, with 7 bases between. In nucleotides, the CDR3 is TGTGCCAGCAGCTTAGATAGCGTTCAGCCCCAGCATTTT. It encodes CASSLDSVQPQHF.

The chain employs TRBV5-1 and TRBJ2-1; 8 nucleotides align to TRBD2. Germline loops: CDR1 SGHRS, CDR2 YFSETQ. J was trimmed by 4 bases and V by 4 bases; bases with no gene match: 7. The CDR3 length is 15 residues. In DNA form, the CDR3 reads TGCGCCAGCAGCCCTTGGACTAGCAGATACAATGAGCAGTTCTTC. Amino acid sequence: CASSPWTSRYNEQFF.

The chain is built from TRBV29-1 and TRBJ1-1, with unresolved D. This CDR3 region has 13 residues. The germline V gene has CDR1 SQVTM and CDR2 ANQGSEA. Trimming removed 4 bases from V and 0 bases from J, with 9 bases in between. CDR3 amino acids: CSVGGSMNTEAFF. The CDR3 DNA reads TGCAGCGTTGGAGGCAGTATGAACACTGAAGCTTTCTTT.

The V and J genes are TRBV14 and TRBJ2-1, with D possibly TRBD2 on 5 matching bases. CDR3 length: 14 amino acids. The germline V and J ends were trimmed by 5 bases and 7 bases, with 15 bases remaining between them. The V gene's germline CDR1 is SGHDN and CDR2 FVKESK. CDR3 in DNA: TGTGCCAGCAGCATACGGACTCAACCAAATGAGCAGTTCTTC. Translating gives CASSIRTQPNEQFF.

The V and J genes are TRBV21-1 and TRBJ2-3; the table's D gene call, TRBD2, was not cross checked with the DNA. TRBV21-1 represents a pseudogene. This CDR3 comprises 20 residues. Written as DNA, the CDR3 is TGTGCCAGCAGCAAAGAGGTCTCTGGTAGCGGGGGTGCTAGCACAGATACGCAGTATTTT. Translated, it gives CASSKEVSGSGGASTDTQYF.

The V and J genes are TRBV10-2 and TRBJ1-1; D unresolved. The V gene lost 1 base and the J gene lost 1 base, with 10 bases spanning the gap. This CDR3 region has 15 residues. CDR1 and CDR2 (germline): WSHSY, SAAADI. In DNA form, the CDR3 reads TGCGCCAGCAGTGAGTTGACTGGCTCGAACACTGAAGCTTTCTTT. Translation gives CASSELTGSNTEAFF.

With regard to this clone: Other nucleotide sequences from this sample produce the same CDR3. In DNA form, the CDR3 reads TGTGCCAGCAGCGTAGGCAGGGGCACTGAAGCTTTCTTT. Translating gives CASSVGRGTEAFF. The genes are TRBV9 and TRBJ1-1; D possibly corresponds to TRBD1 (6 bases). Trimming shortened V by 0 bases and J by 4 bases, and 7 bases separated the two germline ends. The germline V gene encodes CDR1 SGDLS and CDR2 YYNGEE. The CDR3 has 13 residues.